Shown below are 32 T cell receptor beta chains from a single sample sequenced in a study of T cell repertoires in cytomegalovirus infection. In TCRdb, the reads were re-called with MiXCR into one record per CDR3 protein. The table lists hundreds of thousands of distinct CDR3 sequences, about 24% of them singletons, with 8% in the top ten. Sequenced: CD8+ T cells from PBMCs. The receptor set was obtained from a human donor in good health (CMV status not recorded). Some clones in this sample may be carry-over from other donors' samples.

In its sample, this clonotype was seen a few times. The chain employs TRBV15 and TRBJ2-3, with D perhaps matching TRBD2 (7 bases). The V end lost 7 bases, the J end lost 4 bases, and 15 bases lay between the germline ends. This CDR3 has 14 amino acids. CDR1 and CDR2 from the germline V gene are LNHNV and YYDKDF (reference sequence). The CDR3 DNA follows: TGTGCCACCAAGTTAGGCGGGGGCGCAGATACGCAGTATTTT. This sequence encodes CATKLGGGADTQYF.

The chain uses TRBV29-1 and TRBJ1-3, with a possible D match to TRBD1 (6 bases). V was clipped by 3 bases and J by 0 bases, with 12 bases between them. This CDR3 spans 15 amino acids. The germline CDR1 and CDR2 sequences are SQVTM and ANQGSEA. The CDR3 protein is CSVDLQGHSGNTIYF. CDR3 sequence (DNA): TGCAGCGTTGACCTACAGGGACACTCTGGAAACACCATATATTTT.

The rearrangement uses TRBV29-1 and TRBJ1-4, with D tentatively TRBD1 (5 bases). The V end lost 1 base, the J end lost 6 bases, and 15 bases lay between the germline ends. The CDR3 covers 15 residues. The germline V gene has CDR1 SQVTM and CDR2 ANQGSEA. The DNA of the CDR3 is TGCAGCGTTGAAGTACCCGGGACGGGCGATGAAAAACTGTTTTTT. This gives the protein CSVEVPGTGDEKLFF.

V gene TRBV20-1 combines with J gene TRBJ1-6, with D possibly TRBD1 on 6 matching bases. Trimming pared 2 bases from V and 0 bases from J, leaving 17 bases between. The CDR3 has 18 amino acids. From germline, CDR1 is DFQATT and CDR2 SNEGSKA (reference sequence). The CDR3 bases are TGCAGTGCTAGATCCCAAGGGGGGTTTAGCTCCTATAATTCACCCCTCCACTTT. It yields the protein CSARSQGGFSSYNSPLHF.

The chain links TRBV4-3 to TRBJ2-5, with TRBD2 matching over 11 bases. This CDR3 is 16 amino acids long. Trimming at V came to 6 bases and at J to 1 base, leaving 7 bases not matched to a gene. The germline V gene has CDR1 LGHNA and CDR2 YSLEER. CDR3 in DNA: TGCGCCAGCAGTCACGAACTAGCGGGGGTCCAAGAGACCCAGTACTTC. This translates into CASSHELAGVQETQYF.

This chain uses TRBV10-3 with TRBJ2-7; D remains ambiguous. The V gene's germline CDR1 is ENHRY and CDR2 SYGVKD. The ends were cut back, 3 bases at V and 4 bases at J, with 7 bases in the middle. This CDR3 spans 12 amino acids. CDR3 bases: TGTGCCATCAGTGAATCCAGATACGAGCAGTACGTC. This translates into CAISESRYEQYV.

This clonotype was detected ten times or more. This chain joins TRBV6-2 or TRBV6-3 and TRBJ2-5, with a possible D match to TRBD2 (5 bases). V lost 2 bases, J lost 3 bases, and 13 bases lay in between. CDR3 length: 15 residues. Per the germline V gene, CDR1 is MNHEY and CDR2 is SVGEGT. Here the CDR3 reads CASSYLRRGKETQYF. The CDR3, as DNA: TGTGCCAGCAGTTACCTCCGACGGGGAAAAGAGACCCAGTACTTC.

This clonotype was seen many times. This chain connects TRBV7-6 to TRBJ2-7, with a tentative D call TRBD1 (6 bases). Germline V gives CDR1 SGHVS, CDR2 FNYEAQ. Trimming left V 5 bases short and J 2 bases short, with 10 bases between. CDR3 length: 13 residues. The CDR3 region is CASSPGGPYEQYF. The CDR3 region has the DNA TGTGCCAGCAGCCCTGGGGGCCCCTACGAGCAGTACTTC. Full variable domain (rest looked up from reference TRBV7-6 and TRBJ2-7): GAGVSQSPRYKVTKRGQDVALRCDPISGHVSLYWYRQALGQGPEFLTYFNYEAQQDKSGLPNDRFSAERPEGSISTLTIQRTEQRDSAMYRCASSPGGPYEQYFGPGTRLTVT.

The chain is built from TRBV29-1 and TRBJ2-1; TRBD2 aligns across 8 bases. V shed 6 bases, J shed 5 bases, and the junction held 15 bases outside the gene matches. Per germline, CDR1 SQVTM and CDR2 ANQGSEA. The CDR3 runs 16 residues. CDR3 loop: CSVAARLAKGNNEQFF. The CDR3 DNA follows: TGCAGCGTCGCAGCAAGACTAGCGAAAGGGAACAATGAGCAGTTCTTC.

This clonotype occurred many times. The J gene is TRBJ1-5, the V gene TRBV28, with D possibly being TRBD1 (5 bases). Germline V gene data show CDR1 as MDHEN and CDR2 as SYDVKM. This CDR3 contains 15 residues. Trimming removed 6 bases at V and 4 bases at J, with 16 bases between. The CDR3 loop is CASRGRTSVNQPQHF. The CDR3, as DNA: TGTGCCAGCAGGGGCCGGACAAGTGTAAATCAGCCCCAGCATTTT. Full variable domain (remainder filled in from reference TRBV28 and TRBJ1-5): DVKVTQSSRYLVKRTGEKVFLECVQDMDHENMFWYRQDPGLGLRLIYFSYDVKMKEKGDIPEGYSVSREKKERFSLILESASTNQTSMYLCASRGRTSVNQPQHFGDGTRLSIL.

The table lists this clonotype with many counts. The chain has TRBV7-9 and TRBJ2-6; no clear D. CDR1 and CDR2 (germline): SEHNR, FQNEAQ (reference sequence). Trimming removed 5 bases at V and 4 bases at J, with 6 bases between. The CDR3 sequence is 13 residues long. CDR3 bases: TGTGCCAGCAGCCCGGCAGGGGCCAACGTCCTGACTTTC. Translation: CASSPAGANVLTF.

This clonotype was seen many times. The chain couples TRBV7-2 to TRBJ1-1; 10 bases line up with TRBD1. Germline V gene lookup returns CDR1 SGHTA and CDR2 FQGNSA. The length of the CDR3 is 14 residues. V dropped 2 bases and J dropped 9; count of bases not matched to a gene: 6. The CDR3 DNA reads TGTGCCAGCAGCTTAAACGACAGGGGGCGACAAGCTTTCTTT. Protein product: CASSLNDRGRQAFF. Combining the CDR3 with reference TRBV7-2 and TRBJ1-1 gives the whole variable domain GAGVSQSPSNKVTEKGKDVELRCDPISGHTALYWYRQSLGQGLEFLIYFQGNSAPDKSGLPSDRFSAERTGGSVSTLTIQRTQQEDSAVYLCASSLNDRGRQAFFGQGTRLTVV.

The V call is TRBV15, the J call TRBJ2-7; perhaps TRBD1 as D (5 bases). V lost 1 base and J 2 bases, leaving 9 bases between the germline ends. Per germline, CDR1 LNHNV and CDR2 YYDKDF (reference sequence). This CDR3 contains 14 residues. The DNA of the CDR3 is TGTGCCACCAGCAGAGTGGACATCGCCTACGAGCAGTACTTC. The encoded protein is CATSRVDIAYEQYF.

About this clonotype itself: A much larger clone lies one base from this, so it may be a read error. This rearrangement joins TRBV28 to TRBJ2-1, with 7 nucleotides matching TRBD1. CDR1 and CDR2 from the germline V gene are MDHEN and SYDVKM. CDR3 length: 16 residues. This CDR3 reads CASSFGRGLAYNEEFF. The CDR3 coding sequence is TGTGCCAGCAGTTTCGGTAGGGGGCTCGCCTACAATGAGGAGTTCTTC.

This clonotype was recorded at least ten times. This rearrangement joins TRBV7-9 to TRBJ2-3, with 15 positions matching TRBD2. The CDR3 loop spans 20 amino acids. Germline V gives CDR1 SEHNR, CDR2 FQNEAQ (reference sequence). V was clipped by 3 bases and J by 4 bases; unmatched bases: 14. CDR3 nucleotides: TGTGCCAGCAGCTTTCCGGGACTAGCGGGGGGCCTCTCCGTTCCAGATACGCAGTATTTT. Translating gives CASSFPGLAGGLSVPDTQYF.

This clonotype turned up a few times. The chain links TRBV6-2 or TRBV6-3 to TRBJ2-1; 11 bases map to TRBD1. Germline assignment: CDR1 MNHEY and CDR2 SVGEGT. The CDR3 is 14 amino acids. The V segment lost 7 bases and the J segment 5 bases; nucleotides outside the gene matches: 4. As DNA, the CDR3 is TGTGCCAGCACTCGGACAGGGGGCCACAATGAGCAGTTCTTC. It encodes CASTRTGGHNEQFF.

The chain has TRBV29-1 and TRBJ1-1, with D uncertain. V lost 7 bases to trimming and J lost 7 bases, with 16 bases between them. There are 12 residues in the CDR3. The germline gives CDR1 SQVTM, CDR2 ANQGSEA. The CDR3 nucleotides are TGCAGCGCCGTGACAAGGGTCAGTGAAGCTTTCTTT. Translation gives CSAVTRVSEAFF.

The rearrangement joins TRBV28 to TRBJ1-5, with 8 bases matching TRBD1. The CDR3 consists of 13 residues. CDR1 and CDR2 (germline): MDHEN, SYDVKM. V shed 3 bases, J shed 8 bases, and the junction held 3 bases outside the gene matches. The CDR3 coding sequence is TGTGCCAGCAGTTTCAGGGGGCTCGAGCCCCAGCATTTT. It specifies CASSFRGLEPQHF.

This clonotype occurred many times. The chain carries TRBV7-2 and TRBJ1-5; no clear D gene. V lost 1 base and J lost 5, with 15 bases in between. The CDR3 spans 16 residues. Germline V gene sequence: CDR1 SGHTA, CDR2 FQGNSA. The CDR3 is CASSLEVPGGDQPQHF. CDR3 sequence (DNA): TGTGCCAGCAGCTTAGAGGTCCCGGGAGGTGATCAGCCCCAGCATTTT.

The rearrangement uses TRBV29-1 and TRBJ2-5; D unresolved. V was cut by 0 bases and J by 2 bases, with 13 bases left in between. This CDR3 region has 15 residues. CDR1 SQVTM and CDR2 ANQGSEA come from the germline V gene. The CDR3 DNA is TGCAGCGTTGAAGATCTTGTGGCAGTGCAAGAGACCCAGTACTTC. This translates into CSVEDLVAVQETQYF.

V usage is TRBV20-1 and J usage is TRBJ2-1; TRBD1 or TRBD2 may be the D gene (6 bases each). This CDR3 contains 17 residues. Germline CDR1 is DFQATT and CDR2 is SNEGSKA (reference sequence). V dropped 0 bases and J dropped 0 bases, with 15 bases sitting between them. CDR3 amino acids: CSARDSLTGASYNEQFF. The CDR3 nucleotides are TGCAGTGCTAGAGACTCTTTAACGGGGGCCTCCTACAATGAGCAGTTCTTC.

This clonotype was recorded at least ten times. As DNA, the CDR3 is TGTGCCAGCAGTCAAATTCAGGGACGAAGTAATTCACCCCTCCACTTT. This sequence encodes CASSQIQGRSNSPLHF. The chain has TRBV28 and TRBJ1-6, with D tentatively TRBD1 (5 bases). CDR1 and CDR2 from the germline V gene are MDHEN and SYDVKM. The V end lost 5 bases, the J end lost 6 bases, and 17 bases lay between the germline ends. The CDR3 length is 16 residues.

This chain connects TRBV19 to TRBJ1-1, with D perhaps TRBD1 (6 bases). The CDR3 spans 17 residues. The V end lost 7 bases, the J end lost 6 bases, and 27 bases lay between the germline ends. Germline CDR1 reads LNHDA; CDR2 reads SQIVND (reference sequence). The chain's CDR3 is CASNEGGILDSFPEAFF. The DNA of the CDR3 is TGTGCCAGTAACGAAGGGGGAATACTGGACAGTTTCCCTGAAGCTTTCTTT.

This clonotype was counted ten times or more. This chain connects TRBV5-1 to TRBJ1-1; D might be TRBD1 (6 bases). The CDR3 loop spans 16 amino acids. V lost 1 base and J lost 4, with 17 bases in between. CDR1 is SGHRS, CDR2 YFSETQ, per germline. CDR3 DNA sequence: TGCGCCAGCAGCTTGACGGGGGGCGCAGGTGTCACTGAAGCTTTCTTT. It encodes CASSLTGGAGVTEAFF.

V gene TRBV5-6 combines with J gene TRBJ1-2; D call uncertain. The CDR3 is 12 amino acids. Germline V gives CDR1 SGHDT, CDR2 YYEEEE. Between the trimmed V and J ends, which lost 0 bases and 6 bases, there was a span of 6 bases. The CDR3 DNA sequence: TGTGCCAGCAGCTTGGACGGAGATGGCTACACCTTC. Its translation is CASSLDGDGYTF.

This clonotype was seen a handful of times. The chain is built from TRBV27 and TRBJ1-2, with D possibly TRBD1 on 5 matching bases. Trimming left V 6 bases short and J 4 bases short, with 9 bases between. The CDR3 is 12 residues long. CDR1 and CDR2 from the germline V gene are MNHEY and SMNVEV (reference sequence). The CDR3 DNA is TGTGCCAGCAGCGACAGCTTCTATGGCTACACCTTC. It codes for CASSDSFYGYTF.

The J gene is TRBJ2-7, the V gene TRBV20-1; a possible D gene is TRBD1 (6 bases). Germline lookup yields CDR1 DFQATT and CDR2 SNEGSKA (reference sequence). V lost 0 bases and J 5 bases, leaving 14 bases between the germline ends. There are 14 residues in the CDR3. CDR3 in amino acids: CSARDLPRGDEQYF. CDR3 DNA: TGCAGTGCTAGAGATCTTCCCAGGGGAGACGAGCAGTACTTC.

The CDR3 region has the DNA TGTGCCAGCCTCAAAATGCTGGGAGGGCAAGAGACCCAGTACTTC. Translated, it gives CASLKMLGGQETQYF. The rearrangement uses TRBV28 and TRBJ2-5; the match to TRBD2 covers 7 bases. Germline V gene sequence: CDR1 MDHEN, CDR2 SYDVKM. The CDR3 totals 15 residues. J lost 2 bases, V lost 8 bases, and 11 bases had no gene match.

This clonotype has only a few counts. The chain is built from TRBV29-1 and TRBJ2-1, with D maybe TRBD1 (6 bases). V was pared by 7 bases and J by 8 bases, with 12 bases between. The CDR3 consists of 11 residues. Germline assignment: CDR1 SQVTM and CDR2 ANQGSEA. The CDR3 reads CSGDINYEQFF. For the CDR3, the DNA is TGCAGCGGGGACATAAACTATGAGCAGTTCTTC.

This chain connects TRBV27 to TRBJ2-3; D gene unclear. Germline V gives CDR1 MNHEY, CDR2 SMNVEV (reference sequence). The CDR3 extends over 14 amino acids. V lost 2 bases and J lost 4, with 10 bases in between. CDR3 DNA sequence: TGTGCCAGCAGTTTAGGAACGATTCCAGATACGCAGTATTTT. Translating it yields CASSLGTIPDTQYF.

The chain links TRBV14 to TRBJ2-3; D is uncertain. This CDR3 comprises 16 residues. Trimming left V 0 bases short and J 2 bases short, with 12 bases between. Germline values: CDR1 SGHDN, CDR2 FVKESK. CDR3 sequence reads: CASSQDLAPPTDTQYF. In DNA form, the CDR3 reads TGTGCCAGCAGCCAAGATCTTGCCCCCCCCACAGATACGCAGTATTTT.

A note on this clonotype: Given a much more abundant clone one base away, this may be a read error. The V gene is TRBV25-1, the J gene TRBJ2-1, with D uncertain. The CDR3 runs to 14 residues. The germline V gene encodes CDR1 MGHDK and CDR2 SYGVNS. The CDR3 coding sequence is TGTGCCGGCAGTGAGTTGGGCAGAAACAATGAGCAGTTCTTC. This translates into CAGSELGRNNEQFF.